The sequence of this TCR beta chain was determined in a study of shared T cell receptors in the human thymus. The assay was immunoSEQ multiplex PCR, and TCRdb's table has in-frame clones only and misses some. The table records hundreds of thousands of clones, 70% to 90% of them present only once. Trimming removed 4 bases at V and 6 bases at J, with 24 bases between. There are 18 residues in the CDR3. Germline-derived CDR1 and CDR2 are SGHAT and FQNNGV. This same sample was also taken into another study, of human thymus T cells. This second report adds: From resections taken during corrective heart surgery, the thymus tissue was obtained. Thymic TCR repertoires of unrelated people reportedly overlapped highly.

The chain links TRBV11-2 to TRBJ1-4; D uncertain. The sequencing sample was made of thymocytes. This clonotype was sampled from a girl in the first two years of life with a congenital heart defect. The CDR3 region is CASSSRRLAVGVDEKLFF. The CDR3 DNA reads as TGTGCCAGCAGCTCCCGTAGGTTGGCGGTTGGTGTTGATGAAAAACTGTTTTTT.